The following is a T cell receptor beta chain sequence with its context. At the DNA level, this CDR3 is encoded by other sequences in the same sample as well. The length of the CDR3 is 13 residues. V gave up 0 bases and J gave up 5 bases, with 6 bases separating them. Germline loops: CDR1 SGHNT, CDR2 YYREEE (reference sequence). These data belong to a study of PD-L1 blockade in urothelial cancer. The method was immunoSEQ multiplex PCR; TCRdb's version includes in-frame clones alone and lacks a portion of them. In the table there are more than 85,000 clones, about nine tenths of which are singletons. Documented time point: pretreatment peripheral blood.

The sequence was obtained from a man aged 55 to 70 with urothelial cancer. The chain employs TRBV5-4 and TRBJ1-5; D gene uncertain. Sequenced here: PBMCs, sampled around atezolizumab (anti-PD-L1) treatment. In DNA, the CDR3 is TGTGCCAGCAGCTTGGGGCAGGATCAGCCCCAGCATTTT. This sequence encodes CASSLGQDQPQHF.